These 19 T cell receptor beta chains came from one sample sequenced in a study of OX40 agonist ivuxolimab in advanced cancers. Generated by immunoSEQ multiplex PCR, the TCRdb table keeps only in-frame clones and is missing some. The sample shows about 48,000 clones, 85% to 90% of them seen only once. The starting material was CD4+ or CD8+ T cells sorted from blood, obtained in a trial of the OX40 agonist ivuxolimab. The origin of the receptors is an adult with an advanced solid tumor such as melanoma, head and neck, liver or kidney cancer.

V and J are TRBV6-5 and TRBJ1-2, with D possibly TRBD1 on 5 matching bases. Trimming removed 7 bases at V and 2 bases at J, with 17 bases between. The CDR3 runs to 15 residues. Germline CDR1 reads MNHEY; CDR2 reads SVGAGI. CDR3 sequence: CASTVWAGRNYGYTF. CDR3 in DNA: TGTGCCAGCACTGTATGGGCAGGGAGGAACTATGGCTACACCTTC.

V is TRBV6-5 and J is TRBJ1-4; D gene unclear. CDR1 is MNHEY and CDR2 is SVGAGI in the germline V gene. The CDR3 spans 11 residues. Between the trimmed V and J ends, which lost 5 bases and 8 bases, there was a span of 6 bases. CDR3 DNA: TGTGCCAGCAGTCTCGGAGAAAAACTGTTTTTT. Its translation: CASSLGEKLFF.

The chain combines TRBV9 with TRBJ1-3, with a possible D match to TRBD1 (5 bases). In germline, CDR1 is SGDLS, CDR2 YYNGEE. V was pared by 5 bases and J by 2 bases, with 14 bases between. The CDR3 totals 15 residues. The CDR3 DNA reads TGTGCCAGCAGTGCGGACGGGGGGGCTGGAAACACCATATATTTT. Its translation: CASSADGGAGNTIYF.

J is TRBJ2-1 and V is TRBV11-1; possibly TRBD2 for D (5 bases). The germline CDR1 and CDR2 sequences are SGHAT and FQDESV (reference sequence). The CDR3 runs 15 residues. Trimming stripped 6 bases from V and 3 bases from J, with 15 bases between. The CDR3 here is CASSPDRTFYNEQFF. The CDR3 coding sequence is TGTGCCAGCAGTCCTGATCGGACTTTCTACAATGAGCAGTTCTTC.

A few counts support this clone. The CDR3 here is CASSQARGSTEAFF. As DNA, the CDR3 is TGCGCCAGCAGCCAAGCTAGAGGATCAACCGAAGCTTTCTTT. The rearrangement links TRBV4-1 to TRBJ1-1; D not resolved. CDR1 MGHRA and CDR2 YSYEKL come from the germline V gene. The V and J ends lost 1 base and 8 bases respectively, with 14 bases between them. This CDR3 contains 14 residues.

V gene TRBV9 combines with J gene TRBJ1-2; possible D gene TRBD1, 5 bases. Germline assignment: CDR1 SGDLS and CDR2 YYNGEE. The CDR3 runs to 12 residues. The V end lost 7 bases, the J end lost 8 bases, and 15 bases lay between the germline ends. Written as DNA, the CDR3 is TGTGCCAGCGGAGGGACCCTGACGGGCTACACCTTC. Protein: CASGGTLTGYTF.

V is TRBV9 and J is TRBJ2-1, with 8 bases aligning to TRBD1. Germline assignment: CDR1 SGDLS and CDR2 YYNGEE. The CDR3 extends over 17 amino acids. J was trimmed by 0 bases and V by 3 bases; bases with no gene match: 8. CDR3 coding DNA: TGTGCCAGCAGCGCACCTCGACAGGGGAGCTCCTACAATGAGCAGTTCTTC. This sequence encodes CASSAPRQGSSYNEQFF.

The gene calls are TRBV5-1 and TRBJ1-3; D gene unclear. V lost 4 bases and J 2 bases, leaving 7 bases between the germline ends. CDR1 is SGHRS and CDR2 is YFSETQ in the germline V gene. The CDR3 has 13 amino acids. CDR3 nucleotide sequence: TGCGCCAGCAGCAACCCGGCTGGAAACACCATATATTTT. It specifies CASSNPAGNTIYF. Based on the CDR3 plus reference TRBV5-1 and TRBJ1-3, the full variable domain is KAGVTQTPRYLIKTRGQQVTLSCSPISGHRSVSWYQQTPGQGLQFLFEYFSETQRNKGNFPGRFSGRQFSNSRSEMNVSTLELGDSALYLCASSNPAGNTIYFGEGSWLTVV.

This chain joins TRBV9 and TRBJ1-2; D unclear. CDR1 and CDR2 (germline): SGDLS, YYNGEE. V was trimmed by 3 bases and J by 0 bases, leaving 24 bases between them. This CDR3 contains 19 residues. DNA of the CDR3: TGTGCCAGCAGCGGGGGTGGCGGGTACGGGAGTGGCTCTAACTATGGCTACACCTTC. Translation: CASSGGGGYGSGSNYGYTF.

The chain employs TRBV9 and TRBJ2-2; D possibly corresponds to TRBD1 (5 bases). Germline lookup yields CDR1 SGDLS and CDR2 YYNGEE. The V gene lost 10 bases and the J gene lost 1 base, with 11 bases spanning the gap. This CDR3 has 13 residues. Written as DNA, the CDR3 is TGTGCCGGGGCCTCAGGGAACACCGGGGAGCTGTTTTTT. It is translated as CAGASGNTGELFF.

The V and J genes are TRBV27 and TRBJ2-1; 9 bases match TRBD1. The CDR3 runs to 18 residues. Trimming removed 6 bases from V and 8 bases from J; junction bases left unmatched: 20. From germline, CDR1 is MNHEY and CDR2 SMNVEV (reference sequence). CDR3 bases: TGTGCCAGCAGCCCCCCCTCTGTGGGACAGGGTTTTTTCGATGAGCAGTTCTTC. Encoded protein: CASSPPSVGQGFFDEQFF.

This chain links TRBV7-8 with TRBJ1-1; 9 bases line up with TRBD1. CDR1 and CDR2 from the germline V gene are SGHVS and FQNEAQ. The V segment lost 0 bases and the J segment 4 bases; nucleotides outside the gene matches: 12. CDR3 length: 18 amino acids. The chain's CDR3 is CASSLAGRDRVMGTEAFF. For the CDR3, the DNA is TGTGCCAGCAGCTTAGCGGGCCGGGACAGGGTAATGGGCACTGAAGCTTTCTTT. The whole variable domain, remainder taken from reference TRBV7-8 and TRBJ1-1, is GAGVSQSPRYKVAKRGQDVALRCDPISGHVSLFWYQQALGQGPEFLTYFQNEAQLDKSGLPSDRFFAERPEGSVSTLKIQRTQQEDSAVYLCASSLAGRDRVMGTEAFFGQGTRLTVV.

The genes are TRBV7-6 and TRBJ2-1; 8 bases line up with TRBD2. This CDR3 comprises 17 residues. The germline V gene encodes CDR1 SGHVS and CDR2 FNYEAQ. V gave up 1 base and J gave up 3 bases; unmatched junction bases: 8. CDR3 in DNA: TGTGCCAGCAGCTTAGTCCGGCTCGGGGGGGGCTACAATGAGCAGTTCTTC. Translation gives CASSLVRLGGGYNEQFF. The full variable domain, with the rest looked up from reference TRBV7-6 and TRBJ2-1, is GAGVSQSPRYKVTKRGQDVALRCDPISGHVSLYWYRQALGQGPEFLTYFNYEAQQDKSGLPNDRFSAERPEGSISTLTIQRTEQRDSAMYRCASSLVRLGGGYNEQFFGPGTRLTVL.

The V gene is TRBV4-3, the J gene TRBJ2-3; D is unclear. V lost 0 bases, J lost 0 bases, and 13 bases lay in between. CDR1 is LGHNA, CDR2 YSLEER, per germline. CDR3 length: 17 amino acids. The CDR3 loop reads CASSQDNPASSTDTQYF. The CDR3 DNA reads TGCGCCAGCAGCCAAGATAACCCGGCGTCTAGCACAGATACGCAGTATTTT.

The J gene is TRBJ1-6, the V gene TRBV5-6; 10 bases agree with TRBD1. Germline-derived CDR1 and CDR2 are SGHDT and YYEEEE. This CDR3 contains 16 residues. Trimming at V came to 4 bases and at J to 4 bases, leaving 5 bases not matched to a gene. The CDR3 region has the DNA TGTGCCAGCAGCCATACGGACAGGGGGTATAATTCACCCCTCCACTTT. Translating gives CASSHTDRGYNSPLHF.

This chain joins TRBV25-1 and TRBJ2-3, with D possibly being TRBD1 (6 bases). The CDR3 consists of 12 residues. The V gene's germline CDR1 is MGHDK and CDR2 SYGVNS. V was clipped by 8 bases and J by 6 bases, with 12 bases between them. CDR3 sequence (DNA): TGTGCCAGCGGTTACCAGGGGGATACGCAGTATTTT. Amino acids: CASGYQGDTQYF.

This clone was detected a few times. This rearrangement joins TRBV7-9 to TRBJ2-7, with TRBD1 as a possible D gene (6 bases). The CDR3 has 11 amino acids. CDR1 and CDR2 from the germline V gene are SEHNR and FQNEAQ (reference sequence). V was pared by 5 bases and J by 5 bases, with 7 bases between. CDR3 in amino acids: CASSGGHEQYF. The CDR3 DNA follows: TGTGCCAGCAGCGGGGGCCACGAGCAGTACTTC.

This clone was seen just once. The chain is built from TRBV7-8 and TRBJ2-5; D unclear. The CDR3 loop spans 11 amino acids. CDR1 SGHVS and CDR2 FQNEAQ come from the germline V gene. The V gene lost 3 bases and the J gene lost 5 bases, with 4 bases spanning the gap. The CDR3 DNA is TGTGCCAGCAGCTTTTCGGAGACCCAGTACTTC. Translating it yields CASSFSETQYF.

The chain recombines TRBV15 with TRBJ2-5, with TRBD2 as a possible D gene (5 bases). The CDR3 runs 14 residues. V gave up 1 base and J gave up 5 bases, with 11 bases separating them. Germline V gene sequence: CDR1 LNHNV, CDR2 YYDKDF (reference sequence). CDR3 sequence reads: CATSRAGVAETQYF. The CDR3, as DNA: TGTGCCACCAGCAGAGCCGGGGTGGCGGAGACCCAGTACTTC.